This T cell receptor (beta chain) was sequenced during a study of low-dose radiotherapy and immunotherapy resistance in tumors. In the study overall: Each patient was administered nivolumab intravenously at 240 mg, which was a flat dose, every two weeks, along with intravenous ipilimumab at 1 mg/kg every six weeks.

This clonotype was detected many times. The time point: before trial treatment. As a condition of eligibility, patients had advanced solid tumors lacking tumor-infiltrating lymphocytes. Both TCRalpha and TCRbeta chains were reverse transcribed with V-gene-specific primers. Over approximately 20 PCR cycles, TCRs were amplified from a constant-region primer and V-primer adapter. TCRdb ran MiXCR on the reads and lists one entry per CDR3 protein. Of tens of thousands of distinct CDR3 sequences listed, about 20% are singletons. Sequenced here: PBMCs, sampled before treatment. This clonotype originated in a male donor with prostate cancer.

Here the CDR3 DNA reads TGTGCCAGCAGCTTATCGACAGATACGCAGTATTTT. It is translated as CASSLSTDTQYF. This chain joins TRBV7-6 and TRBJ2-3, with D unresolved. Between the trimmed V and J ends, which lost 2 bases and 3 bases, there was a span of 3 bases. This CDR3 spans 12 amino acids. From germline, CDR1 is SGHVS and CDR2 FNYEAQ.